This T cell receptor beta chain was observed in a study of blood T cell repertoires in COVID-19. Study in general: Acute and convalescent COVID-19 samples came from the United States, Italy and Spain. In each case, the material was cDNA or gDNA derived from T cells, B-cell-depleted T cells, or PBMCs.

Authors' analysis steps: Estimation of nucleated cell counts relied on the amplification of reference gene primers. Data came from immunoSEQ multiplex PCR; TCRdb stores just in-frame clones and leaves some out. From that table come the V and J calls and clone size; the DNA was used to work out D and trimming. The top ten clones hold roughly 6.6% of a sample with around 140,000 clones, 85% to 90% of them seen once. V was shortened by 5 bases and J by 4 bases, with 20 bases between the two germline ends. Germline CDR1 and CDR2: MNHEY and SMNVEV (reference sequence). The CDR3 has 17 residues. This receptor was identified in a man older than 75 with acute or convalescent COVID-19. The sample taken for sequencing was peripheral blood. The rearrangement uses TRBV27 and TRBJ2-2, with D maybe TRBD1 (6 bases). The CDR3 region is CASSPTGTQTLTGELFF. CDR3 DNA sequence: TGTGCCAGCAGTCCCACCGGGACACAAACCCTCACCGGGGAGCTGTTTTTT.